The 10 T cell receptor beta chains below were found in one sample sequenced in a study of T cell responses to AZD1222 COVID-19 vaccine. Data came from immunoSEQ multiplex PCR; TCRdb stores just in-frame clones and leaves some out. The table lists over 50,000 clones, 81% of them singletons. The sample in question was peripheral blood, obtained 28 days after the second AZD1222 dose. These receptor sequences come from an adult who received the AZD1222 COVID-19 vaccine.

The J gene is TRBJ2-7, the V gene TRBV7-9; no firm D call. Per germline, CDR1 SEHNR and CDR2 FQNEAQ (reference sequence). The CDR3 extends over 14 amino acids. Trimming took off 6 bases at V and 3 bases at J, with 15 bases between the two ends. CDR3 nucleotides: TGTGCCAGCAGTCCAACCCGCGCGTTCTACGAGCAGTACTTC. Encoded protein: CASSPTRAFYEQYF.

The rearrangement joins TRBV29-1 to TRBJ2-3; 7 nucleotides match TRBD2. The germline CDR1 and CDR2 sequences are SQVTM and ANQGSEA. The V and J ends lost 3 bases and 5 bases, in that order; junction bases with no gene match: 5. The CDR3 sequence is 13 residues long. The CDR3 DNA sequence: TGCAGCGTTGAGGGTAGGGAGGGAGATACGCAGTATTTT. It translates to CSVEGREGDTQYF.

This clone was seen more than once but under ten times. This sequence joins TRBV10-3 and TRBJ1-2; D is unresolved. The CDR3 covers 13 residues. Germline CDR1 and CDR2: ENHRY and SYGVKD. The V end was cut by 0 bases, the J end by 2 bases, with 4 bases between. The CDR3 sequence is CAISESGNYGYTF. DNA of the CDR3: TGTGCCATCAGTGAGTCGGGGAACTATGGCTACACCTTC.

The chain joins TRBV19 to TRBJ2-5; possibly TRBD2 for D (6 bases). The germline V gene encodes CDR1 LNHDA and CDR2 SQIVND (reference sequence). CDR3 size: 13 residues. The V gene lost 5 bases and the J gene lost 7 bases, with 14 bases spanning the gap. The CDR3 bases are TGTGCCAGTAGTCCCCCGGGGGAAGGGACCCAGTACTTC. Its protein is CASSPPGEGTQYF.

The genes are TRBV10-2 and TRBJ1-4; weak D call: TRBD1 (5 bases). V was shortened by 2 bases and J by 10 bases, with 29 bases between the two germline ends. The germline CDR1 and CDR2 sequences are WSHSY and SAAADI. CDR3 length: 19 amino acids. CDR3 sequence reads: CASSEALSPLAQGRRKLFF. The CDR3 DNA reads TGCGCCAGCAGTGAGGCCTTGTCCCCACTCGCCCAGGGTAGGAGAAAACTGTTTTTT.

The chain uses TRBV4-2 and TRBJ1-3, with D maybe TRBD1 (6 bases). Trimming removed 4 bases from V and 1 base from J, with 14 bases in between. CDR1 is LGHNA and CDR2 is YNFKEQ in the germline V gene. This CDR3 has 16 amino acids. CDR3 nucleotide sequence: TGTGCCAGCAGCCTCGTCGGGGGGGCGTCTGGAAACACCATATATTTT. As protein: CASSLVGGASGNTIYF.

The chain carries TRBV10-3 and TRBJ2-1; D uncertain. Germline-derived CDR1 and CDR2 are ENHRY and SYGVKD. V dropped 0 bases and J dropped 8 bases, with 17 bases sitting between them. The CDR3 covers 16 residues. CDR3 sequence reads: CAISESGRVVGHEQFF. CDR3 coding DNA: TGTGCCATCAGTGAGTCGGGTCGGGTCGTGGGCCATGAGCAGTTCTTC.

This rearrangement joins TRBV30 to TRBJ2-7; D remains ambiguous. V was cut by 2 bases and J by 7 bases, with 18 bases left in between. The CDR3 covers 14 residues. Germline V lookup: CDR1 GTSNPN, CDR2 SVGIG (reference sequence). The CDR3 here is CAWSPPRAPWEQYF. CDR3 DNA sequence: TGTGCCTGGAGTCCCCCTCGGGCTCCGTGGGAGCAGTACTTC.

This clone turned up a few times. The chain has TRBV6-2 or TRBV6-3 and TRBJ2-5; D uncertain. With 2 bases removed from V and 5 bases from J, the gap between germline ends came to 9 bases. CDR1 and CDR2 (germline): MNHEY, SVGEGT. The CDR3 is made up of 13 amino acids. The DNA for the CDR3 is TGTGCCAGCAGTTACGACCTGGTGGAGACCCAGTACTTC. As protein: CASSYDLVETQYF.

This chain joins TRBV28 and TRBJ2-7, with D perhaps TRBD2 (5 bases). V was pared by 5 bases and J by 7 bases, with 24 bases between. There are 16 residues in the CDR3. The V gene's germline CDR1 is MDHEN and CDR2 SYDVKM. CDR3 bases: TGTGCCAGCAGTGGAACCAACGGACTCTCCCCCCCTGAGCAGTACTTC. Protein: CASSGTNGLSPPEQYF.